The 13 T cell receptor beta chains reported below all come from one sample, sequenced in a study of tumor-infiltrating lymphocytes in primary liver carcinoma. With 500 to 650 ng total RNA as template and a constant-region primer, TCR beta cDNA was made. It was through three nested multiplex PCR rounds of slightly modified ARM-PCR that TCR beta libraries arose. The two initial PCR rounds, about 9 cycles each, used TRBV1-TRBV30 forward and C-beta reverse primers. TCRdb redid the calling of the multiplex PCR reads with MiXCR, one entry per CDR3 protein. The sample lists 70,000 to 85,000 distinct CDR3 sequences, 70% to 75% occurring once. Investigators took RNA and DNA out together from roughly 20-30 mg of unsorted bulk tissue. The sequenced material came from liver tumor tissue from sampling region 4. Subset noted: tumor region T4, right-lateral pole. The receptors originated from a woman aged 55-69 years with primary liver carcinoma and hepatitis B virus infection.

The gene calls are TRBV5-4 and TRBJ2-7; 7 positions agree with TRBD2. Germline assignment: CDR1 SGHNT and CDR2 YYREEE (reference sequence). The CDR3 loop spans 16 amino acids. V was pared by 8 bases and J by 5 bases, with 19 bases of the junction left unmatched. CDR3 in DNA: TGTGCCAGGAGCCCGCCGGGGGGAGCGGGAATTGACGAGCAGTACTTC. Translated: CARSPPGGAGIDEQYF.

Turning to this clonotype: An end of the junction does not agree with germline; a read error may underlie this. This rearrangement joins TRBV5-6 to TRBJ2-7, with D possibly matching TRBD1 (6 bases). Germline values: CDR1 SGHDT, CDR2 YYEEEE. This CDR3 spans 15 amino acids. The CDR3 DNA reads TGTGCCAGCAGCTTCCGCAGGACAGCATCCTACGAGCTGTACTTC. It translates to CASSFRRTASYELYF.

This clonotype came up a few times. The rearrangement joins TRBV4-2 to TRBJ1-2; D might be TRBD1 (6 bases). Germline V gives CDR1 LGHNA, CDR2 YNFKEQ. The germline V and J ends were trimmed by 3 bases and 5 bases, with 10 bases remaining between them. The CDR3 is made up of 13 amino acids. DNA for the CDR3: TGTGCCAGCAGCCAGGGGGACACTTATGGCTACACCTTC. Translating gives CASSQGDTYGYTF.

Notes on this clonotype: At one end the junction does not follow the germline gene, possibly because of a read error. The chain couples TRBV11-2 to TRBJ2-2; possibly TRBD1 or TRBD2 for D (5 bases each). Germline V gene sequence: CDR1 SGHAT, CDR2 FQNNGV. This CDR3 contains 13 residues. CDR3 bases: TGTGCCAGCAGCTTAGATAGGACTGAGGGGCTGCTTTTT. Amino acids: CASSLDRTEGLLF.

In the case of this clonotype: Relative to the germline gene, one junction end is altered; a read error may explain this. This chain joins TRBV6-1 and TRBJ2-5; D perhaps matches TRBD1 (5 bases). The CDR3 has 15 amino acids. Per germline, CDR1 MNHNS and CDR2 SASEGT. CDR3: CASSEVTRGAEAQYF. In DNA form, the CDR3 reads TGTGCCAGCAGTGAAGTGACAAGGGGCGCAGAGGCCCAGTACTTC.

Concerning this clonotype itself: A much larger clone differs by one base, so this may be a read error. This rearrangement joins TRBV7-9 to TRBJ2-5, with D uncertain. V lost 1 base and J 2 bases, leaving 8 bases between the germline ends. From germline, CDR1 is SEHNR and CDR2 FQNEAQ (reference sequence). This CDR3 has 14 amino acids. CDR3 nucleotides: TGTGCCAGCAGCTTAGTCGCACGGCAAGAGACCCAGTACTTC. Amino acids: CASSLVARQETQYF.

For this clonotype: In this CDR3 the conserved last residue, phenylalanine or tryptophan, is missing, so a read error is likely. The rearrangement joins TRBV2 to TRBJ2-3; D is possibly TRBD1 (6 bases). Trimming pared 5 bases from V and 4 bases from J, leaving 16 bases between. CDR1 is SNHLY and CDR2 is FYNNEI in the germline V gene. This CDR3 contains 15 residues. DNA of the CDR3: TGTGCCAGCAGTTCACAGGGTTTGAACGCAGATACGCAGTATTCT. It codes for CASSSQGLNADTQYS.

About this clonotype: The junction does not match germline at one end; this may be a read error. V gene TRBV28 combines with J gene TRBJ2-4; 8 nucleotides match TRBD2. Germline V gene sequence: CDR1 MDHEN, CDR2 SYDVKM. The CDR3 runs 18 residues. CDR3 sequence reads: CASSPSGGGPRDKNIRYF. In DNA form, the CDR3 reads TGTGCCAGCAGTCCGTCCGGGGGGGGACCTCGTGACAAAAACATTCGGTACTTC.

The chain joins TRBV11-2 to TRBJ2-7; 8 nucleotides match TRBD1. Germline CDR1 is SGHAT and CDR2 is FQNNGV. The CDR3 totals 17 residues. CDR3 region: CAISTIPGQENSYEQYF. For the CDR3, the DNA is TGTGCTATCAGTACGATCCCGGGACAGGAAAACTCCTACGAGCAGTACTTC.

This clonotype appeared once. A read error may account for a junction end that differs from germline. The chain links TRBV6-1 to TRBJ2-4; TRBD1 matches 9 bases. The CDR3 runs 16 residues. Germline lookup yields CDR1 MNHNS and CDR2 SASEGT. CDR3 bases: TGTGCCAGCAGCGAAGGGACAGGGAGGGCCAAAAACATTCAGTACTTC. Residues: CASSEGTGRAKNIQYF.

In this sample, this clonotype turned up once. The chain is built from TRBV6-6 and TRBJ2-5; weak D call: TRBD2 (5 bases). Germline V lookup: CDR1 MNHNY, CDR2 SVGAGI (reference sequence). Trimming removed 10 bases at V and 2 bases at J, with 17 bases between. This CDR3 is built from 14 residues. The CDR3 loop is CANTIRGKQETQYF. DNA for the CDR3: TGTGCCAACACCATACGGGGAAAACAAGAGACCCAGTACTTC.

This clonotype was found a few times. The V and J genes are TRBV20-1 and TRBJ1-1; 10 bases align to TRBD1. The CDR3 has 15 amino acids. V gave up 0 bases and J gave up 1 base; unmatched junction bases: 2. Germline CDR1 is DFQATT and CDR2 is SNEGSKA (reference sequence). The CDR3 nucleotides read TGCAGTGCTAGAGATCGGACAGGGGGGAACACTGAAGCTTTCTTT. It specifies CSARDRTGGNTEAFF.

Regarding this clonotype: The CDR3 carries no conserved terminal phenylalanine or tryptophan, so it likely arises from a read error. The CDR3 bases are TGCAGCGTTAAGGGGGGCCCACAGGACACAGATACACAGTATCTT. Translating it yields CSVKGGPQDTDTQYL. V gene TRBV29-1 combines with J gene TRBJ2-3; D tentatively fits TRBD1 or TRBD2 (6 bases each). Germline loops: CDR1 SQVTM, CDR2 ANQGSEA. CDR3 length: 15 residues.